This TCR beta chain was sequenced in a study of T cell responses to AZD1222 COVID-19 vaccine (dated by TCRdb to the early 2020s). About the investigation overall: Because spike-specific TCR depth and breadth did not differ between the two schedules, AZD1222 recipients who got a second dose at roughly 4 weeks were pooled with those who got a second dose at roughly 12 weeks. TCR sequencing covered approximately 230 trial participants: 200 to 220 given two doses of AZD1222 and 26 given two doses of MenACWY control vaccine. Trial participants were enrolled by age into subgroups of 18-55, 56-69 and 70-plus years, and roughly 160, 29 and 62 TCR-sequenced participants, respectively, were included in these subgroups. Results and caveats for the whole study, not just this receptor: Vaccine-associated CD4 TCRs spanned the whole spike protein, with dominant responses in regions 160-218 and 743-854. Conclusions about previously exposed vaccinees are limited because only six or seven AZD1222 recipients were SARS-CoV-2 seropositive at baseline. In the small 56-69-year group, the increase in depth fell short of significance, most likely because of low power. Reportedly, almost half of the unique spike-specific TCRs recognized epitopes lying outside the regions that are mutated in the B.1.351 and B.1.1.7 variants. Spike-specific TCR breadth and depth rose significantly after two AZD1222 doses compared with day 0 and with MenACWY recipients. No day 14 peak-response samples were available, so repertoires were characterized only after the peak T cell response. Participants were mostly white British and included more females than males, and it was suggested by the authors that clonal diversity may have been underestimated.

According to the germline V gene (reference sequence), CDR1 reads LGHDT and CDR2 reads YNNKEL. Relative to germline, V is 3 bases shorter and J is 7 bases shorter, with 16 bases between their ends. Including cysteine and phenylalanine, the CDR3 has 15 amino acids. Left in the record is the CDR3 DNA by itself, 45 bases read in frame from the first base. The time point label on this specimen signifies: baseline before first vaccination. Vaccinee samples were obtained from the UK trials COV001 and COV002, which included a single-blind randomized controlled phase 2/3 trial of AZD1222 (ChAdOx1 nCoV-19) in healthy adults. Trial participant PBMC samples were collected at day 0 and day 28 after the second dose for TCRbeta chain sequencing. The CDR3 regions of human TCRbeta chains were analyzed by immunosequencing. On the authors' methods: TCRs in the repertoires were compared against a reference library of SARS-CoV-2-specific TCRs that had been generated with the MIRA antigen-specificity platform. Breadth meant the fraction of unique TCRs that were SARS-CoV-2-associated, whereas depth meant the fraction of total T cells that were SARS-CoV-2-associated. Using the MIRA data, each spike-specific TCR was mapped to the spike region that the TCR reacts to and placed in a CD4 or CD8 class. Log10-transformed breadth and depth values were compared by one-way ANOVA with Sidak's multiple comparisons tests. Here the immuneACCESS table is served through TCRdb, limited to in-frame sequences with V and J called. Missing clones are a known gap in these copies; in checked studies unresolved V genes cover under half, and the rest lacks a known reason. V and J calls and clone size come straight from that table; D and trimming were deduced from the DNA. For this sample the table gives about 170,000 clones, of which about nine tenths were detected only once. The ten most abundant clones make up around 2.6% of the sample.

As to this clone: The antigen it binds to is not known. Base quality data are lacking; no much larger clone is found one base away.

The V and J genes are TRBV3-1 (or the pseudogene TRBV3-2) and TRBJ2-1; the D gene is possibly TRBD1, with 6 bases matching. The input for sequencing was peripheral blood, taken on day 0 of AZD1222 vaccination. The receptor's source is an adult in good health. The encoded CDR3 is CASSQYRVNRNEQFF. DNA sequence: TGTGCCAGCAGCCAGTACAGGGTGAATCGGAATGAGCAGTTCTTC.